This entry lists 22 T cell receptor beta chains sequenced from one sample in a study of blood T cell repertoires in COVID-19. Using immunoSEQ multiplex PCR, the repertoire was profiled, and TCRdb retains in-frame clones only, with some absent. This sample has hundreds of thousands of clones, with 65% to 90% found just once. Sequenced: peripheral blood. The origin of the receptors is a woman aged 50 to 60 with acute or convalescent COVID-19.

J is TRBJ1-2 and V is TRBV5-1, with 8 bases identical to TRBD1. Per germline, CDR1 SGHRS and CDR2 YFSETQ. Losses at the gene ends were 3 bases for V and 3 bases for J; bases not matched to a gene: 7. The CDR3 runs to 15 residues. CDR3 bases: TGCGCCAGCAGCTCCACAGGGGGGGCGGACTATGGCTACACCTTC. The encoded protein is CASSSTGGADYGYTF.

The rearrangement uses TRBV11-2 and TRBJ2-5, with TRBD2 matching over 9 bases. Germline CDR1 SGHAT, CDR2 FQNNGV. V dropped 1 base and J dropped 4; count of bases not matched to a gene: 7. CDR3 length: 16 amino acids. Here the CDR3 reads CASSLVGGGAGETQYF. As DNA, the CDR3 is TGTGCCAGCAGCTTAGTAGGCGGGGGGGCGGGAGAGACCCAGTACTTC.

CDR3 loop: CASSLQGGNSPLHF. The CDR3 DNA reads as TGTGCCAGCAGCTTACAGGGGGGAAATTCACCCCTCCACTTT. The chain joins TRBV7-8 to TRBJ1-6; TRBD1 agrees at 7 bases. This CDR3 is 14 amino acids long. Germline CDR1 reads SGHVS; CDR2 reads FQNEAQ. With V trimmed by 2 bases and J by 7 bases, 2 bases remained unmatched.

The chain links TRBV30 to TRBJ2-1; D is unresolved. The V gene lost 2 bases and the J gene lost 4 bases, with 12 bases spanning the gap. CDR3 length: 14 residues. CDR1 GTSNPN and CDR2 SVGIG come from the germline V gene (reference sequence). The CDR3 loop reads CAWSPLSGYNEQFF. CDR3 nucleotides: TGTGCCTGGAGTCCCCTTTCGGGTTACAATGAGCAGTTCTTC.

The chain employs TRBV7-2 and TRBJ2-6, with D maybe TRBD1 (5 bases). Per the germline V gene, CDR1 is SGHTA and CDR2 is FQGNSA. The CDR3 is 16 amino acids. V was clipped by 5 bases and J by 0 bases, with 11 bases between them. In nucleotides, the CDR3 is TGTGCCAGCAGCCAACCCGACAGCTCTGGGGCCAACGTCCTGACTTTC. It specifies CASSQPDSSGANVLTF.

This clone was counted once. The chain combines TRBV5-8 with TRBJ1-6; a possible D gene is TRBD1 (5 bases). V lost 1 base, J lost 4 bases, and 9 bases lay in between. Germline V gene data show CDR1 as SGHTS and CDR2 as YDEGEE. This CDR3 is 15 amino acids long. The CDR3 coding sequence is TGTGCCAGCAGCTTGAGACAGTCATATAATTCACCCCTCCACTTT. This gives the protein CASSLRQSYNSPLHF.

The V gene is TRBV5-1, the J gene TRBJ2-1; perhaps TRBD1 as D (6 bases). In germline, CDR1 is SGHRS, CDR2 YFSETQ. V lost 4 bases and J 12 bases, leaving 26 bases between the germline ends. This CDR3 contains 16 residues. The CDR3 nucleotides are TGCGCCAGCAGCACTCTACAGGGAGACATACGAGCTAGGCAGTTCTTC. It specifies CASSTLQGDIRARQFF.

The chain joins TRBV15 to TRBJ1-2; D unclear. V was clipped by 5 bases and J by 6 bases, with 16 bases between them. The germline CDR1 and CDR2 sequences are LNHNV and YYDKDF (reference sequence). The CDR3 covers 14 residues. DNA of the CDR3: TGTGCCACCAGCCGCGGTATTTTCGCTGATGGCTACACCTTC. This codes for CATSRGIFADGYTF.

This sequence joins TRBV4-2 and TRBJ1-3; no firm D call. The length of the CDR3 is 15 residues. Germline V gives CDR1 LGHNA, CDR2 YNFKEQ. The ends were cut back, 1 base at V and 2 bases at J, with 9 bases in the middle. CDR3 DNA sequence: TGTGCCAGCAGCCAAGGGAGAGCGCCTGGAAACACCATATATTTT. Translated, it gives CASSQGRAPGNTIYF.

In its sample, this clone was seen a few times. The chain is built from TRBV3-1 (or the pseudogene TRBV3-2) and TRBJ1-2; D remains unclear. V lost 1 base to trimming and J lost 10 bases, with 13 bases between them. The germline V gene encodes CDR1 LGHDT and CDR2 YNNKEL (reference sequence). The CDR3 runs to 13 residues. CDR3 coding DNA: TGTGCCAGCAGCCAAGGGCTGGACTTCTCCTACACCTTC. Encoded protein: CASSQGLDFSYTF.

The V and J genes are TRBV7-6 and TRBJ1-6; 7 bases line up with TRBD1. J lost 7 bases, V lost 5 bases, and 5 bases had no gene match. Per the germline V gene, CDR1 is SGHVS and CDR2 is FNYEAQ. The CDR3 length is 14 residues. This CDR3 reads CASSPTGSNSPLHF. The CDR3 DNA follows: TGTGCCAGCAGCCCGACAGGGTCCAATTCACCCCTCCACTTT.

This clone appeared a single time. The rearrangement uses TRBV11-1 and TRBJ2-3; D is ambiguous. Germline-derived CDR1 and CDR2 are SGHAT and FQDESV (reference sequence). The CDR3 consists of 12 residues. Trimming cost V 3 bases and J 6 bases, with 7 bases left between them. CDR3 region: CASSLWQDTQYF. CDR3 DNA: TGTGCCAGCAGCTTGTGGCAGGATACGCAGTATTTT.

The genes are TRBV7-9 and TRBJ1-4; the D is unclear. Trimming took 5 bases from V and 0 from J, leaving 7 bases between them. The CDR3 spans 14 residues. Germline V CDR1 and CDR2: SEHNR, FQNEAQ (reference sequence). The CDR3 here is CASSQRATNEKLFF. The DNA for the CDR3 is TGTGCCAGCAGCCAGAGGGCAACTAATGAAAAACTGTTTTTT.

The V and J genes are TRBV9 and TRBJ1-6; 8 bases align to TRBD1. Germline V gives CDR1 SGDLS, CDR2 YYNGEE. Trimming at V came to 3 bases and at J to 10 bases, leaving 15 bases not matched to a gene. The CDR3 is 17 residues long. CDR3 sequence (DNA): TGTGCCAGCAGCGCGACTGGAGACAGGGGCAATTACTCACCCCTCCACTTT. It yields the protein CASSATGDRGNYSPLHF.

This clone was seen a handful of times. The J gene is TRBJ1-5, the V gene TRBV28, with TRBD1 identical over 10 bases. The CDR3 loop spans 13 amino acids. CDR1 MDHEN and CDR2 SYDVKM come from the germline V gene. V lost 11 bases, J lost 7 bases, and 8 bases stayed unmatched. The CDR3 region has the DNA TGTGCCGTCAAGGGACAGGGGCGGCAGCCCCAGCATTTT. Residues: CAVKGQGRQPQHF.

Comment on this clone: The sample contains more than one DNA sequence encoding this CDR3. The CDR3 sequence: CASSLGTANYGYTF. DNA of the CDR3: TGCGCCAGCAGCTTGGGGACAGCGAACTATGGCTACACCTTC. The genes are TRBV5-1 and TRBJ1-2, with D perhaps TRBD1 (6 bases). V lost 0 bases and J 2 bases, leaving 8 bases between the germline ends. The germline V gene encodes CDR1 SGHRS and CDR2 YFSETQ. The CDR3 is 14 amino acids.

The chain couples TRBV6-2 or TRBV6-3 to TRBJ2-3; D gene unclear. The germline CDR1 and CDR2 sequences are MNHEY and SVGEGT. The CDR3 covers 13 residues. Trimming stripped 5 bases from V and 4 bases from J, with 10 bases between. The CDR3 region is CASSQNLADTQYF. The DNA for the CDR3 is TGTGCCAGCAGTCAGAACCTAGCAGATACGCAGTATTTT.

There are a few counts of this clone. The chain joins TRBV4-2 to TRBJ2-3; possible D gene TRBD2, 7 bases. The CDR3 is made up of 17 amino acids. With 3 bases removed from V and 3 bases from J, the gap between germline ends came to 19 bases. Germline V gene lookup returns CDR1 LGHNA and CDR2 YNFKEQ. CDR3 nucleotides: TGTGCCAGCAGCCAGTTCATAGGGGGGGGGCCGACAGATACGCAGTATTTT. This codes for CASSQFIGGGPTDTQYF.

The chain uses TRBV7-2 and TRBJ1-2; D is unresolved. This CDR3 is 16 amino acids long. The germline gives CDR1 SGHTA, CDR2 FQGNSA. V lost 1 base, J lost 6 bases, and 18 bases lay in between. CDR3 sequence reads: CASSLGRGGWRDGYTF. The CDR3 nucleotides read TGTGCCAGCAGCTTAGGCCGAGGAGGGTGGAGGGATGGCTACACCTTC.

The CDR3 here is CAISGTGGTASGANVLTF. The CDR3 bases are TGTGCCATCAGTGGCACTGGGGGGACAGCCTCTGGGGCCAACGTCCTGACTTTC. The chain couples TRBV10-3 to TRBJ2-6; the D gene is possibly TRBD1 (7 bases). CDR1 is ENHRY and CDR2 is SYGVKD in the germline V gene. Trimming took off 4 bases at V and 0 bases at J, with 16 bases between the two ends. This CDR3 is 18 amino acids long.

V gene TRBV27 combines with J gene TRBJ2-5; a weak D match, TRBD2 (5 bases). This CDR3 comprises 13 residues. V lost 7 bases, J lost 0 bases, and 9 bases lay in between. Germline CDR1 and CDR2: MNHEY and SMNVEV (reference sequence). The CDR3 DNA is TGTGCCAGCACCGGACTGAACCAAGAGACCCAGTACTTC. Protein: CASTGLNQETQYF.

The rearrangement uses TRBV19 and TRBJ1-1; no definite D call. Germline V gives CDR1 LNHDA, CDR2 SQIVND (reference sequence). CDR3 length equals 17 residues. V shed 7 bases and J shed 0 bases, with 21 bases lying between them. The CDR3 nucleotides are TGTGCCAGTAACTTATGGGGAGGGAGTCTGATGAACACTGAAGCTTTCTTT. Protein product: CASNLWGGSLMNTEAFF.